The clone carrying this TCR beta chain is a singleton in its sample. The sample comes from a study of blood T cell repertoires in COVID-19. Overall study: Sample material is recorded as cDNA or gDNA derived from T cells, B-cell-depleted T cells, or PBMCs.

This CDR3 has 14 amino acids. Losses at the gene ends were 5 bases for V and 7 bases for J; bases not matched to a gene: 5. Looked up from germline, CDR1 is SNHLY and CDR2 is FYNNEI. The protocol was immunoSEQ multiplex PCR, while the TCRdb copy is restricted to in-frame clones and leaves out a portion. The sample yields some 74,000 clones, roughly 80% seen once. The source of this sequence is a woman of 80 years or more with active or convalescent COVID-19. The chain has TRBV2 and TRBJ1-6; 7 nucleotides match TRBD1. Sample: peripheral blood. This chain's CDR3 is CASSWDSSNSPLHF. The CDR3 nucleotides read TGTGCCAGCAGTTGGGACAGCTCCAATTCACCCCTCCACTTT.